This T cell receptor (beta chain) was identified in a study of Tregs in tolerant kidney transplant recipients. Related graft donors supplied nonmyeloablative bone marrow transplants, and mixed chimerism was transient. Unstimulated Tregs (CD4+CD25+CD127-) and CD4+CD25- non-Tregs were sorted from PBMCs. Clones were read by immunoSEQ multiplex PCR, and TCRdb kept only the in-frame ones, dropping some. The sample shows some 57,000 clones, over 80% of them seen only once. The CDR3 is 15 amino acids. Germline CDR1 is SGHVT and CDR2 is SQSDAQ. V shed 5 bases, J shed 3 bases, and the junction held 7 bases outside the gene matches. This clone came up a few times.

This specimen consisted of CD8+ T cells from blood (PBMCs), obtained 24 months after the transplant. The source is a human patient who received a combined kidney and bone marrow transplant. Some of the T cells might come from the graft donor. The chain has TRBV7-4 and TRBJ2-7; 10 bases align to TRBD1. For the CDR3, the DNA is TGTGCCAGCAGCGCCGGGACAGGGGAAGGCTACGAGCAGTACTTC. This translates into CASSAGTGEGYEQYF.